The clone carrying this TCR beta chain appeared a few times. Its antigen is as yet unknown. Scientists amplified the TCR beta CDR3 regions from RNA transcripts. A first-round RT-PCR used HTBI primers, followed by a second-round multiplex PCR. TCRdb analysed the multiplex PCR reads with MiXCR anew, one entry per CDR3 protein. The repertoire has hundreds of thousands of distinct CDR3 sequences, around a fifth of them found once; the top ten carry roughly 44%. The study enrolled ophthalmopathy donors with moderate-to-severe activity, CAS ≥3, NOSPECS ≥4 and duration under 3 months. Other autoimmune diseases, uncontrolled infections, pregnancy and lactation each led to patient exclusion. This entry belongs to a study of Graves' ophthalmopathy and Graves' hyperthyroidism. Study-wide background: Specimen type is peripheral blood, obtained at initial diagnosis before any treatment.

V was pared by 4 bases and J by 0 bases, with 10 bases between. Germline V CDR1 and CDR2: LGHNA, YSLEER. The CDR3 loop spans 15 amino acids. The study's findings and limits: This model predicted ophthalmopathy progression (sensitivity 70% to 71%, specificity 72% to 85%).

Sample: peripheral blood. The chain joins TRBV4-3 to TRBJ1-5; D is perhaps TRBD1 (6 bases). The TCR was taken from a woman between 50 and 59 years old with Graves' ophthalmopathy. The CDR3 spells CASSRDRSSNQPQHF. The DNA for the CDR3 is TGCGCCAGCAGCCGCGACAGGAGTAGCAATCAGCCCCAGCATTTT.